This T cell receptor beta chain was observed in a study of STAT5B mutations in CD4+ large granular lymphocyte leukemia. Study-wide points: Compared with healthy controls (2/35), patient top clones favored TRBV06 (8/27). CD4-sorted patient repertoires seemed more clonal than healthy CD4+ repertoires. No patients shared main leukemic clonotypes, though around 27% appeared at low frequency elsewhere.

Sequenced by immunoSEQ multiplex PCR; TCRdb stores in-frame clones only, minus some. The table includes 25,000 to 35,000 clones, about four fifths detected once. Healthy controls were blood donor buffy coats. Note on this clone: What it binds is not known.

The V and J ends lost 4 bases and 3 bases, in that order; junction bases with no gene match: 8. Germline loops: CDR1 MGHRA, CDR2 YSYEKL. The CDR3 covers 16 residues. The material sequenced was CD4+ T cells from blood buffy coats. The chain links TRBV4-1 to TRBJ2-2, with TRBD1 matching over 7 bases. This receptor was taken from a human donor in good health. CDR3 sequence: CASSLSGTADTGELFF. CDR3 nucleotides: TGCGCCAGCAGCCTATCCGGGACAGCGGACACCGGGGAGCTGTTTTTT.